This TCR beta chain was retrieved from a study of blood T cell repertoires in COVID-19. Germline assignment: CDR1 SNHLY and CDR2 FYNNEI. Trimming stripped 5 bases from V and 4 bases from J, with 14 bases between. This CDR3 spans 15 amino acids. In the source study's methods: Cell counts per sample came from amplifying reference gene primers. Assay used: immunoSEQ multiplex PCR; TCRdb lists only in-frame clones, some missing. V, J and clone size derive from that table, while D and trimming were established from the DNA sequence. There are about 48,000 clones in the sample; 70% to 90% occur only once, and approximately 15% lies in the top ten.

The chain combines TRBV2 with TRBJ1-4, with a tentative D call TRBD1 (6 bases). The receptor was isolated from a human donor in a cohort sampled during active COVID-19. The donor label of this sample is uncertain. Specimen: peripheral blood. The CDR3 bases are TGTGCCAGCAGTTGGGACACTTGGGGTAATGAAAAACTGTTTTTT. Translated: CASSWDTWGNEKLFF.